This T cell receptor beta chain emerged from a study of response to subunit inactivated influenza vaccine. The CDR3 is made up of 19 amino acids. V gave up 2 bases and J gave up 2 bases, with 23 bases separating them. TCRdb re-called the RT-PCR reads through MiXCR, storing one row per CDR3 protein. The sample has roughly 540,000 distinct CDR3 sequences; roughly 25% are singletons. These sequences were also reported in another study, on T cells expressing NK-cell markers. In that study: Researchers built TCR beta cDNA using 5'RACE template switching with UMIs. Seven donors tested HCMV-seropositive and one tested seronegative among the eight sequenced. Alpha-beta TCR T cells were the sole sorting target in several experiments, owing to an anti-gamma-delta TCR antibody. Dominant NKG2C+ clonotypes made up roughly 1.0-8% of CD8+ T cells in several donors. One observes that, in several donors, these clonotypes were also the leading ones within the CD3+CD56-NKG2C+ fraction.

The sequence derives from a man aged 45-65 years who received an inactivated influenza vaccine. Sequencing was performed on CD4+ T cells sorted from PBMCs, taken 12 days after vaccination. This chain links TRBV5-3 with TRBJ1-3; D gene ambiguous. TRBV5-3 is known as an ORF, though its function is uncertain. The CDR3: CARSFRTRETRRTGNTIYF. DNA of the CDR3: TGTGCCAGAAGCTTCCGAACTCGGGAGACTCGTCGCACTGGAAACACCATATATTTT.